Following are 8 T cell receptor beta chains from one sample sequenced in a study of shared clonotypes between healthy human individuals. Profiled with immunoSEQ multiplex PCR; TCRdb holds only in-frame clones, not every one. This table has about 580,000 clones, roughly 98% appearing once. Terminally differentiated effector memory CD45RA+ cells were left out of the naive CD8 fraction, which was CD45RO-negative and positively selected for CCR7. Sequencing was performed on naive CD8+ T cells sorted from blood. Receptors originate from a man aged 30 to 39 in good health.

J is TRBJ1-2 and V is TRBV5-8; 8 positions agree with TRBD1. Unmatched junction bases numbered 9, after V lost 4 bases and J lost 7 bases. The CDR3 is made up of 14 amino acids. From germline, CDR1 is SGHTS and CDR2 YDEGEE. The CDR3 DNA is TGTGCCAGCAGCCGGCCAGGACAGGGTATTGGCTACACCTTC. Translation: CASSRPGQGIGYTF.

The J gene is TRBJ2-7, the V gene TRBV5-1; 7 nucleotides agree with TRBD2. CDR1 is SGHRS, CDR2 YFSETQ, per germline. V dropped 6 bases and J dropped 2; count of bases not matched to a gene: 8. The CDR3 has 14 amino acids. The CDR3, as DNA: TGCGCCAGCACCTGGAGGGGAGGGCCCTACGAGCAGTACTTC. Amino acid sequence: CASTWRGGPYEQYF.

The chain recombines TRBV27 with TRBJ2-7, with D possibly TRBD2 on 6 matching bases. Germline V gene data show CDR1 as MNHEY and CDR2 as SMNVEV (reference sequence). V lost 8 bases, J lost 0 bases, and 11 bases lay in between. CDR3 length: 13 amino acids. In DNA form, the CDR3 reads TGTGCCAGCGGGATGACTAGCTCCTACGAGCAGTACTTC. Amino acid sequence: CASGMTSSYEQYF.

The gene calls are TRBV6-6 and TRBJ2-5; 11 bases match TRBD2. Germline V gene sequence: CDR1 MNHNY, CDR2 SVGAGI (reference sequence). This CDR3 is 16 amino acids long. V trimming: 6 bases; J trimming: 5 bases; junction bases outside the gene matches: 11. The CDR3 nucleotides read TGTGCCAGCAGAAAACTAGCGGGAGTCGAATGGGAGACCCAGTACTTC. It codes for CASRKLAGVEWETQYF.

The chain is built from TRBV7-9 and TRBJ2-2; 15 bases line up with TRBD2. CDR1 SEHNR and CDR2 FQNEAQ come from the germline V gene (reference sequence). This CDR3 region has 18 residues. The ends lost 4 bases at V and 4 bases at J; junction bases unmatched: 7. CDR3 amino acids: CASSSGLAGGTPTGELFF. CDR3 nucleotides: TGTGCCAGCAGCTCAGGACTAGCGGGAGGGACCCCCACCGGGGAGCTGTTTTTT. Combining the CDR3 with reference TRBV7-9 and TRBJ2-2 gives the whole variable domain DTGVSQNPRHKITKRGQNVTFRCDPISEHNRLYWYRQTLGQGPEFLTYFQNEAQLEKSRLLSDRFSAERPKGSFSTLEIQRTEQGDSAMYLCASSSGLAGGTPTGELFFGEGSRLTVL.

The genes are TRBV5-4 and TRBJ2-7; weak D call: TRBD1 (6 bases). Germline V CDR1 and CDR2: SGHNT, YYREEE (reference sequence). This CDR3 has 14 amino acids. Trimming cost V 4 bases and J 4 bases, with 15 bases left between them. CDR3: CASSNTGTQYEQYF. CDR3 DNA: TGTGCCAGCAGCAATACCGGGACACAGTACGAGCAGTACTTC.

The sample holds one count of this clone. This rearrangement joins TRBV18 to TRBJ1-1; possible D gene TRBD1, 5 bases. The ends were cut back, 2 bases at V and 4 bases at J, with 17 bases in the middle. Germline loops: CDR1 KGHSH, CDR2 LQKENI. This CDR3 comprises 16 residues. The CDR3 nucleotides read TGTGCCAGCTCACCAGGGGCGCGGGTAAGGTTCACTGAAGCTTTCTTT. Translated, it gives CASSPGARVRFTEAFF. The full variable domain, its missing parts supplied by reference TRBV18 and TRBJ1-1, is NAGVMQNPRHLVRRRGQEARLRCSPMKGHSHVYWYRQLPEEGLKFMVYLQKENIIDESGMPKERFSAEFPKEGPSILRIQQVVRGDSAAYFCASSPGARVRFTEAFFGQGTRLTVV.

The genes are TRBV7-9 and TRBJ2-7; TRBD2 agrees at 14 bases. CDR1 is SEHNR, CDR2 FQNEAQ, per germline (reference sequence). V shed 5 bases, J shed 3 bases, and the junction held 6 bases outside the gene matches. The length of the CDR3 is 16 residues. The CDR3 nucleotides read TGTGCCAGCAGCCCCAGGACTAGCGGGAGGAACTACGAGCAGTACTTC. This sequence encodes CASSPRTSGRNYEQYF.